This TCR beta chain was captured by sequencing in a study of OX40 agonist ivuxolimab in advanced cancers. Overall study: While on treatment, patients had intravenous ivuxolimab at 0.01 to 10 mg/kg every 2 weeks. Patients enrolled in dose escalation were diagnosed with hepatocellular carcinoma, melanoma, renal cell or head and neck cancer.

Study results and caveats: On average, a greater number of expanded clones characterised CD8+ T cells relative to CD4+.

The V end was cut by 4 bases, the J end by 7 bases, with 14 bases between. The CDR3 consists of 13 residues. CDR1 is KGHSH, CDR2 LQKENI, per germline. Some clones are missing from TCRdb's copy, which holds only in-frame ones; the method was immunoSEQ multiplex PCR. The data hold fewer than 30,000 clones, with 76% observed a single time. This clone has just a few counts. Its antigen remains unidentified. The genes are TRBV18 and TRBJ2-7; TRBD1 is a possible D gene (6 bases). The TCR comes from an adult with an advanced solid tumor such as melanoma, head and neck, liver or kidney cancer. The input for sequencing was CD4+ or CD8+ T cells sorted from blood, taken in a trial of the OX40 agonist ivuxolimab. CDR3: CASSLSGVSEQYF. CDR3 DNA: TGTGCCAGCTCACTGTCAGGGGTGAGTGAGCAGTACTTC.